The 26 T cell receptor beta chains below come from one sample, sequenced in a study of blood T cell repertoires in COVID-19 (dated by TCRdb to about 2020). The library was built by means of the immunoSEQ multiplex PCR assay. TCRdb carries this immuneACCESS record with in-frame sequences only. Its versions omit some clonotypes, under half of them owing to an unresolved V gene in the studies checked, with the rest unexplained. Recorded for this sample are 150,000 or so clones; 75% to 85% of them occurred a single time. Approximately 10% of the sample belongs to the ten largest clones. The specimen sequenced was peripheral blood. The receptors here all came from a human donor in a cohort sampled during active COVID-19.

This chain links TRBV15 with TRBJ2-5, with D unclear. Trimming shortened V by 1 base and J by 3 bases, and 3 bases separated the two germline ends. Germline V gives CDR1 LNHNV, CDR2 YYDKDF (reference sequence). CDR3 length: 12 amino acids. CDR3 region: CATSRGEETQYF. Here the CDR3 DNA reads TGTGCCACCAGCAGAGGAGAAGAGACCCAGTACTTC.

This chain's CDR3 is CASRSSGGAGEQFF. The CDR3 DNA follows: TGTGCCAGCAGATCTAGCGGGGGGGCCGGTGAGCAGTTCTTC. The rearrangement uses TRBV6-5 and TRBJ2-1, with 12 bases aligning to TRBD2. V shed 6 bases, J shed 9 bases, and the junction held 6 bases outside the gene matches. Germline CDR1 MNHEY, CDR2 SVGAGI. CDR3 length: 14 residues.

The chain couples TRBV7-2 to TRBJ2-3, with 12 bases matching TRBD2. CDR1 and CDR2 from the germline V gene are SGHTA and FQGNSA. Trimming cost V 5 bases and J 1 base; bases outside gene matches: 7. The CDR3 contains 17 residues. The CDR3 coding sequence is TGTGCCAGCAGCGCCTCTAGCGGGGGGGCCGGCACAGATACGCAGTATTTT. Translating gives CASSASSGGAGTDTQYF.

V usage is TRBV4-2 and J usage is TRBJ1-1, with a possible D match to TRBD1 (5 bases). CDR1 is LGHNA and CDR2 is YNFKEQ in the germline V gene. This CDR3 region has 14 residues. V lost 0 bases and J lost 6, with 11 bases in between. CDR3 in amino acids: CASSQDSGSPEAFF. CDR3 nucleotides: TGTGCCAGCAGCCAAGATTCAGGGTCCCCTGAAGCTTTCTTT.

V is TRBV6-5 and J is TRBJ1-4; D gene unclear. The V end lost 6 bases, the J end lost 5 bases, and 13 bases lay between the germline ends. The CDR3 extends over 14 amino acids. Germline V gene data show CDR1 as MNHEY and CDR2 as SVGAGI. The CDR3 reads CASSPGRFNEKLFF. In DNA, the CDR3 is TGTGCCAGCAGCCCCGGGAGGTTCAATGAAAAACTGTTTTTT.

The CDR3 spells CASREPGNTIYF. For the CDR3, the DNA is TGTGCCAGCCGGGAGCCTGGAAACACCATATATTTT. This chain links TRBV19 with TRBJ1-3; D gene ambiguous. Germline CDR1 reads LNHDA; CDR2 reads SQIVND (reference sequence). Trimming pared 9 bases from V and 2 bases from J, leaving 8 bases between. This CDR3 comprises 12 residues. The whole variable domain, filled in from reference TRBV19 and TRBJ1-3, reads DGGITQSPKYLFRKEGQNVTLSCEQNLNHDAMYWYRQDPGQGLRLIYYSQIVNDFQKGDIAEGYSVSREKKESFPLTVTSAQKNPTAFYLCASREPGNTIYFGEGSWLTVV.

The chain carries TRBV9 and TRBJ2-3, with D uncertain. The CDR3 totals 10 residues. Germline-derived CDR1 and CDR2 are SGDLS and YYNGEE. Between the trimmed V and J ends, which lost 7 bases and 4 bases, there was a span of 4 bases. The CDR3 DNA follows: TGTGCCAGCGAGGCAGATACGCAGTATTTT. Translation: CASEADTQYF.

The chain joins TRBV9 to TRBJ2-3, with 14 bases aligning to TRBD2. CDR1 SGDLS and CDR2 YYNGEE come from the germline V gene. The CDR3 covers 19 residues. The V gene end was trimmed by 3 bases and the J gene end by 0 bases; junction bases not matched to a gene: 9. The CDR3 here is CASSAPGTSGGRSTDTQYF. CDR3 nucleotides: TGTGCCAGCAGCGCCCCCGGGACTAGCGGGGGAAGGAGCACAGATACGCAGTATTTT.

The chain uses TRBV12-3 or TRBV12-4 and TRBJ1-5; possibly TRBD1 for D (6 bases). The CDR3 covers 12 residues. Trimming pared 3 bases from V and 7 bases from J, leaving 7 bases between. The CDR3: CASSLRGQPQHF. CDR3 sequence (DNA): TGTGCCAGCAGTTTGAGGGGGCAGCCCCAGCATTTT.

This clone was recorded only once. The chain is built from TRBV5-1 and TRBJ1-2; D is perhaps TRBD1 (6 bases). Trimming cost V 5 bases and J 4 bases, with 15 bases left between them. This CDR3 is 14 amino acids long. Germline CDR1 is SGHRS and CDR2 is YFSETQ. The CDR3 reads CASSRPGEAYGYTF. DNA of the CDR3: TGCGCCAGCAGTCGCCCAGGGGAAGCCTATGGCTACACCTTC.

The chain uses TRBV5-1 and TRBJ1-1; D is undetermined. CDR3 length equals 11 residues. Per germline, CDR1 SGHRS and CDR2 YFSETQ. V shed 6 bases and J shed 2 bases, with 5 bases lying between them. The CDR3, as DNA: TGCGCCAGCATACTCAACACTGAAGCTTTCTTT. Translation: CASILNTEAFF.

CDR3 nucleotides: TGTGCCATCAGTGGGGGACTAGCGGCTTACGAGCAGTACTTC. Translation gives CAISGGLAAYEQYF. This sequence joins TRBV10-3 and TRBJ2-7; 11 bases are a match to TRBD2. With V trimmed by 4 bases and J by 4 bases, 3 bases remained unmatched. CDR3 length equals 14 residues. Looked up from germline, CDR1 is ENHRY and CDR2 is SYGVKD.

This chain links TRBV7-3 with TRBJ2-2; 9 bases line up with TRBD1. The CDR3 is 17 amino acids. Trimming took 5 bases from V and 3 from J; bases not matched to a gene: 10. Germline CDR1 is SGHTA and CDR2 is FQGTGA. CDR3 sequence (DNA): TGTGCCAGCAGCAGAGCGACAGGGGGTCGGCACACCGGGGAGCTGTTTTTT. Its protein product is CASSRATGGRHTGELFF. Full variable domain (missing parts from reference TRBV7-3 and TRBJ2-2): GAGVSQTPSNKVTEKGKYVELRCDPISGHTALYWYRQSLGQGPEFLIYFQGTGAADDSGLPNDRFFAVRPEGSVSTLKIQRTERGDSAVYLCASSRATGGRHTGELFFGEGSRLTVL.

The CDR3 here is CASSETANYGYTF. CDR3 coding DNA: TGTGCCAGCAGCGAGACAGCTAACTATGGCTACACCTTC. V and J are TRBV5-4 and TRBJ1-2; possibly TRBD1 for D (5 bases). This CDR3 comprises 13 residues. Trimming took 4 bases from V and 0 from J, leaving 7 bases between them. Germline-derived CDR1 and CDR2 are SGHNT and YYREEE (reference sequence).

This chain joins TRBV28 and TRBJ1-2; 7 bases are a match to TRBD1. The CDR3 is 15 residues long. V lost 5 bases, J lost 4 bases, and 10 bases stayed unmatched. The V gene's germline CDR1 is MDHEN and CDR2 SYDVKM. CDR3 nucleotide sequence: TGTGCCAGCAGTCCAGAACAGGGGTGGTCCTATGGCTACACCTTC. It encodes CASSPEQGWSYGYTF.

This chain uses TRBV7-9 with TRBJ2-7; tentative D call: TRBD1 (6 bases). CDR1 is SEHNR, CDR2 FQNEAQ, per germline (reference sequence). The CDR3 is made up of 13 amino acids. V was clipped by 2 bases and J by 2 bases, with 7 bases between them. The CDR3 nucleotides are TGTGCCAGCAGCTTAAGGACAGCCTACGAGCAGTACTTC. It is translated as CASSLRTAYEQYF. Complete variable domain (other parts from reference TRBV7-9 and TRBJ2-7): DTGVSQNPRHKITKRGQNVTFRCDPISEHNRLYWYRQTLGQGPEFLTYFQNEAQLEKSRLLSDRFSAERPKGSFSTLEIQRTEQGDSAMYLCASSLRTAYEQYFGPGTRLTVT.

This rearrangement joins TRBV6-5 to TRBJ2-1; TRBD2 agrees at 8 bases. V shed 6 bases, J shed 4 bases, and the junction held 8 bases outside the gene matches. Germline V gives CDR1 MNHEY, CDR2 SVGAGI. The length of the CDR3 is 15 residues. This chain's CDR3 is CASRDTSGRYNEQFF. The CDR3 DNA sequence: TGTGCCAGCAGAGACACTAGCGGTAGATACAATGAGCAGTTCTTC.

V gene TRBV27 combines with J gene TRBJ2-7; D gene unclear. CDR1 MNHEY and CDR2 SMNVEV come from the germline V gene (reference sequence). V shed 5 bases and J shed 4 bases, with 9 bases lying between them. The length of the CDR3 is 12 residues. The CDR3 here is CASSNSKYEQYF. As DNA, the CDR3 is TGTGCCAGCAGTAACTCCAAGTACGAGCAGTACTTC.

The chain uses TRBV3-1 (or the pseudogene TRBV3-2) and TRBJ2-7, with D tentatively TRBD2 (6 bases). The CDR3 is 14 amino acids. In germline, CDR1 is LGHDT, CDR2 YNNKEL (reference sequence). The V and J ends lost 3 bases and 4 bases respectively, with 13 bases between them. CDR3: CASSQGLAGYEQYF. The CDR3 nucleotides read TGTGCCAGCAGCCAGGGACTGGCAGGATACGAGCAGTACTTC.

The rearrangement joins TRBV11-2 to TRBJ1-1, with a weak D call TRBD1 (5 bases). There are 16 residues in the CDR3. The germline CDR1 and CDR2 sequences are SGHAT and FQNNGV. V was shortened by 2 bases and J by 3 bases, with 16 bases between the two germline ends. DNA of the CDR3: TGTGCCAGCAGCTTAATCGTTCAGGGATTACACACTGAAGCTTTCTTT. Translation gives CASSLIVQGLHTEAFF.

The J gene is TRBJ2-1, the V gene TRBV9, with 12 positions matching TRBD2. Germline-derived CDR1 and CDR2 are SGDLS and YYNGEE. Losses at the gene ends were 2 bases for V and 0 bases for J; bases not matched to a gene: 3. The CDR3 is made up of 17 amino acids. CDR3 loop: CASSVGLAGSSYNEQFF. The CDR3 DNA reads TGTGCCAGCAGCGTCGGACTAGCGGGAAGCTCCTACAATGAGCAGTTCTTC.

This chain uses TRBV6-5 with TRBJ1-5; TRBD1 might be the D (6 bases). V lost 8 bases and J lost 6, with 17 bases in between. Germline-derived CDR1 and CDR2 are MNHEY and SVGAGI. CDR3 length: 14 amino acids. CDR3 protein: CASSFRGAAQPQHF. The DNA for the CDR3 is TGTGCCAGCTCTTTCCGGGGGGCGGCTCAGCCCCAGCATTTT.

This chain connects TRBV4-3 to TRBJ2-5; unclear D gene. The CDR3 spans 13 residues. Per germline, CDR1 LGHNA and CDR2 YSLEER. V was clipped by 2 bases and J by 0 bases, with 4 bases between them. This chain's CDR3 is CASSQQDQETQYF. The CDR3 nucleotides are TGCGCCAGCAGCCAACAGGACCAAGAGACCCAGTACTTC.

This chain's CDR3 is CASSSPIGGDEKLFF. CDR3 nucleotide sequence: TGTGCCAGCAGTTCCCCGATAGGGGGTGATGAAAAACTGTTTTTT. The chain couples TRBV6-5 to TRBJ1-4, with D perhaps TRBD1 (6 bases). CDR3 length: 15 residues. Trimming cost V 4 bases and J 6 bases, with 15 bases left between them. Germline CDR1 MNHEY, CDR2 SVGAGI.

The chain recombines TRBV9 with TRBJ2-3; TRBD1 aligns across 8 bases. The CDR3 runs 15 residues. Germline V gene sequence: CDR1 SGDLS, CDR2 YYNGEE. The V segment lost 3 bases and the J segment 2 bases; nucleotides outside the gene matches: 5. The DNA of the CDR3 is TGTGCCAGCAGCGAGGACAGGGCATACACAGATACGCAGTATTTT. This sequence encodes CASSEDRAYTDTQYF.

The chain joins TRBV6-6 to TRBJ2-7; possibly TRBD1 for D (5 bases). Germline V gene sequence: CDR1 MNHNY, CDR2 SVGAGI (reference sequence). V was trimmed by 4 bases and J by 11 bases, leaving 21 bases between them. CDR3 length: 14 residues. The CDR3 is CASSSAPRSVDKYF. The CDR3 DNA reads as TGTGCCAGCAGTTCAGCCCCCCGTAGTGTGGACAAGTACTTC.